A single sample is the source of the 29 T cell receptor beta chains below, sequenced in a study of blood T cell repertoires in COVID-19. TCRdb keeps only in-frame clones here, not all; method: immunoSEQ multiplex PCR. This sample has 150,000 to 250,000 clones; more than 75% occur once, and the top ten carry less than 7%. Sample: peripheral blood. These receptors came from a woman aged 40 to 50 with COVID-19, enrolled during active disease.

The V and J genes are TRBV6-2 or TRBV6-3 and TRBJ2-5; possible D gene TRBD2, 6 bases. The ends were cut back, 2 bases at V and 5 bases at J, with 12 bases in the middle. This CDR3 spans 14 amino acids. Germline CDR1 reads MNHEY; CDR2 reads SVGEGT. Written as DNA, the CDR3 is TGTGCCAGCAGTTACGCGGGGCCGAAGGAGACCCAGTACTTC. Amino acids: CASSYAGPKETQYF.

The gene calls are TRBV4-1 and TRBJ2-6; TRBD1 matches 12 bases. Trimming at V came to 4 bases and at J to 4 bases, leaving 14 bases not matched to a gene. CDR1 is MGHRA, CDR2 YSYEKL, per germline. The CDR3 loop spans 20 amino acids. CDR3 DNA sequence: TGCGCCAGCAGCCGAAACTTAAACCGGGACAGGGGGCGAGGGGCCAACGTCCTGACTTTC. It specifies CASSRNLNRDRGRGANVLTF.

The count of this clone is one. The chain uses TRBV7-9 and TRBJ2-1, with TRBD2 matching 12 bases. CDR1 is SEHNR, CDR2 FQNEAQ, per germline (reference sequence). This CDR3 comprises 14 residues. In DNA form, the CDR3 reads TGTGTCCAGCTAGCGGGGGGGCTATACAATGAGCAGTTCTTC. Protein sequence: CVQLAGGLYNEQFF.

This clone was recorded only once. The chain links TRBV7-6 to TRBJ2-5; 8 bases line up with TRBD1. V gave up 3 bases and J gave up 5 bases; unmatched junction bases: 8. Germline assignment: CDR1 SGHVS and CDR2 FNYEAQ. CDR3 length: 15 residues. CDR3 in DNA: TGTGCCAGCAGCTTGTCAGGGGGCGCGAGGGAGACCCAGTACTTC. Its protein is CASSLSGGARETQYF.

The chain carries TRBV2 and TRBJ2-7; no clear D. The germline CDR1 and CDR2 sequences are SNHLY and FYNNEI. Trimming removed 5 bases from V and 6 bases from J, with 14 bases in between. The CDR3 is 13 residues long. This CDR3 reads CASSLQVIFEQYF. In DNA, the CDR3 is TGTGCCAGCAGTCTTCAGGTGATATTCGAGCAGTACTTC.

The V and J genes are TRBV6-5 and TRBJ2-7; TRBD1 agrees at 10 bases. The CDR3 spans 14 residues. V was pared by 6 bases and J by 4 bases, with 6 bases of the junction left unmatched. The germline V gene has CDR1 MNHEY and CDR2 SVGAGI. In DNA form, the CDR3 reads TGTGCCAGCAGCCTCGGACAGGGGGGTTACGAGCAGTACTTC. Protein: CASSLGQGGYEQYF.

This chain connects TRBV5-4 to TRBJ2-4, with 10 nucleotides matching TRBD1. In germline, CDR1 is SGHNT, CDR2 YYREEE (reference sequence). The length of the CDR3 is 13 residues. V trimming: 3 bases; J trimming: 8 bases; junction bases outside the gene matches: 2. The chain's CDR3 is CASSYDRGHIQYF. The DNA of the CDR3 is TGTGCCAGCAGCTATGACAGGGGGCACATTCAGTACTTC.

This clone was detected only a few times. The chain couples TRBV12-5 to TRBJ1-1, with 10 bases lining up with TRBD1. The CDR3 is 14 amino acids. CDR1 and CDR2 from the germline V gene are LGHNT and FRNRAP. The V segment lost 7 bases and the J segment 7 bases; nucleotides outside the gene matches: 9. The DNA of the CDR3 is TGTGCTAGTGAGGTTGACAGGGGGCTCGGTGAAGCTTTCTTT. It encodes CASEVDRGLGEAFF.

The chain uses TRBV18 and TRBJ2-3; 9 nucleotides agree with TRBD2. The CDR3 has 17 amino acids. CDR1 is KGHSH, CDR2 LQKENI, per germline. The ends lost 0 bases at V and 1 base at J; junction bases unmatched: 5. In DNA form, the CDR3 reads TGTGCCAGCTCACCACCCCTTAGCGGGGGTGGCACAGATACGCAGTATTTT. Translation: CASSPPLSGGGTDTQYF. Supplemented by reference TRBV18 and TRBJ2-3, the full variable domain reads NAGVMQNPRHLVRRRGQEARLRCSPMKGHSHVYWYRQLPEEGLKFMVYLQKENIIDESGMPKERFSAEFPKEGPSILRIQQVVRGDSAAYFCASSPPLSGGGTDTQYFGPGTRLTVL.

The gene calls are TRBV9 and TRBJ2-1, with 8 bases aligning to TRBD1. The CDR3 spans 16 residues. Trimming removed 1 base from V and 10 bases from J; junction bases left unmatched: 13. Germline V CDR1 and CDR2: SGDLS, YYNGEE. CDR3 residues: CASSVTAETTGEEQFF. CDR3 sequence (DNA): TGTGCCAGCAGCGTAACCGCCGAAACGACAGGGGAAGAGCAGTTCTTC.

This chain connects TRBV6-5 to TRBJ2-5; D unclear. CDR1 is MNHEY, CDR2 SVGAGI, per germline. The V gene lost 6 bases and the J gene lost 4 bases, with 15 bases spanning the gap. The CDR3 consists of 14 residues. In nucleotides, the CDR3 is TGTGCCAGCAGCTCCCATGCGCGGAGAGAGACCCAGTACTTC. Translation gives CASSSHARRETQYF.

The chain is built from TRBV10-3 and TRBJ2-1; TRBD2 agrees at 8 bases. The CDR3 loop spans 17 amino acids. Per germline, CDR1 ENHRY and CDR2 SYGVKD. The V gene end was trimmed by 6 bases and the J gene end by 3 bases; junction bases not matched to a gene: 13. This CDR3 reads CAIRPTSEEIRYNEQFF. The CDR3 DNA follows: TGTGCCATCAGGCCGACTAGCGAGGAGATCCGCTACAATGAGCAGTTCTTC.

The DNA for the CDR3 is TGTGCCAGCAGTGATCCAGGGGCCCGAAAAAGCTCCTACGAGCAGTACTTC. The encoded protein is CASSDPGARKSSYEQYF. The V gene is TRBV6-2 or TRBV6-3, the J gene TRBJ2-7; a possible D gene is TRBD1 (6 bases). Germline CDR1 is MNHEY and CDR2 is SVGEGT. The CDR3 is made up of 17 amino acids. With 5 bases removed from V and 0 bases from J, the gap between germline ends came to 20 bases.

The rearrangement links TRBV11-2 to TRBJ2-3; weak D call: TRBD2 (5 bases). Deletions cut 4 bases from V and 8 bases from J, with 19 bases between. The CDR3 spans 15 residues. Germline values: CDR1 SGHAT, CDR2 FQNNGV. CDR3 nucleotide sequence: TGTGCCAGCAGCTCCGAGTGGACTGACACGGGTACGCAGTATTTT. Translation gives CASSSEWTDTGTQYF.

This chain uses TRBV5-1 with TRBJ1-4, with TRBD1 identical over 10 bases. CDR3 length: 18 residues. V lost 9 bases to trimming and J lost 0 bases; unmatched junction nucleotides: 14. Germline V gene lookup returns CDR1 SGHRS and CDR2 YFSETQ. The CDR3 nucleotides read TGCGCCAACCGTAGACCGGGACAGGGGTTTTCAACTAATGAAAAACTGTTTTTT. It is translated as CANRRPGQGFSTNEKLFF.

The chain recombines TRBV7-2 with TRBJ2-1, with 8 bases lining up with TRBD2. This CDR3 is built from 14 residues. The J segment lost 6 bases and the V segment lost 5 bases, leaving 6 bases of the junction unmatched. Germline loops: CDR1 SGHTA, CDR2 FQGNSA. The CDR3 is CASSPWAGGNEQFF. The CDR3 DNA is TGTGCCAGCAGCCCCTGGGCGGGGGGCAATGAGCAGTTCTTC.

The CDR3 loop is CSATDRDGYGYTF. The CDR3 DNA reads as TGCAGTGCTACTGACAGGGATGGCTATGGCTACACCTTC. This chain links TRBV20-1 with TRBJ1-2, with 7 bases matching TRBD1. Germline CDR1 reads DFQATT; CDR2 reads SNEGSKA (reference sequence). There are 13 residues in the CDR3. The trim removed 4 bases at V and 4 bases at J, leaving 6 bases unmatched.

CDR3 region: CASSQDRGSVGELFF. In DNA, the CDR3 is TGTGCCAGTAGTCAGGACAGGGGGTCGGTTGGGGAGCTGTTTTTT. J is TRBJ2-2 and V is TRBV19; 10 positions agree with TRBD1. V trimming: 5 bases; J trimming: 8 bases; junction bases outside the gene matches: 8. The germline V gene has CDR1 LNHDA and CDR2 SQIVND (reference sequence). The CDR3 loop spans 15 amino acids.

The CDR3 here is CASSQDVASGIYNEQFF. The CDR3 DNA is TGTGCCAGCAGCCAAGATGTGGCTAGTGGTATATACAATGAGCAGTTCTTC. The rearrangement joins TRBV3-1 (or the pseudogene TRBV3-2) to TRBJ2-1, with D unclear. Germline V gene data show CDR1 as LGHDT and CDR2 as YNNKEL (reference sequence). This CDR3 is built from 17 residues. The V end lost 0 bases, the J end lost 4 bases, and 16 bases lay between the germline ends.

In this sample, this clone turned up a few times. The V call is TRBV4-3, the J call TRBJ2-5; TRBD1 is a possible D gene (6 bases). The CDR3 is 15 amino acids. Germline CDR1 and CDR2: LGHNA and YSLEER. Deletions cut 0 bases from V and 1 base from J, with 9 bases between. The CDR3 loop is CASSQELQGQETQYF. Written as DNA, the CDR3 is TGCGCCAGCAGCCAAGAGTTACAGGGCCAAGAGACCCAGTACTTC.

The V and J genes are TRBV5-1 and TRBJ2-3; possibly TRBD1 for D (6 bases). The CDR3 sequence is 15 residues long. The germline V gene has CDR1 SGHRS and CDR2 YFSETQ. With 0 bases removed from V and 2 bases from J, the gap between germline ends came to 10 bases. CDR3 region: CASSLGQGPTDTQYF. The CDR3 DNA reads as TGCGCCAGCAGCTTGGGGCAGGGGCCCACAGATACGCAGTATTTT.

This clone was counted only a few times. The chain links TRBV12-3 or TRBV12-4 to TRBJ2-7; no clear D. V lost 2 bases and J lost 3, with 5 bases in between. This CDR3 has 12 amino acids. CDR3 sequence reads: CASSLSVYEQYF. The CDR3 nucleotides are TGTGCCAGCAGTTTATCGGTCTACGAGCAGTACTTC.

The chain recombines TRBV25-1 with TRBJ2-7; tentatively, D is TRBD2 (5 bases). Trimming left V 2 bases short and J 6 bases short, with 11 bases between. This CDR3 spans 13 amino acids. In germline, CDR1 is MGHDK, CDR2 SYGVNS. The CDR3 region has the DNA TGTGCCAGCAGTGAACGGTTGGGGAGCGAGCAGTACTTC. Translation: CASSERLGSEQYF.

The chain's CDR3 is CASSLVLGLRPLHF. The CDR3 bases are TGCGCCAGCAGCTTGGTCCTGGGCTTGCGACCCCTCCACTTT. The J gene is TRBJ1-6, the V gene TRBV5-1; D not resolved. The CDR3 is made up of 14 amino acids. The V gene's germline CDR1 is SGHRS and CDR2 YFSETQ. V dropped 0 bases and J dropped 12 bases, with 13 bases sitting between them.

The chain employs TRBV18 and TRBJ2-1, with 9 bases that match TRBD2. Trimming took 2 bases from V and 7 from J; bases not matched to a gene: 3. The CDR3 totals 14 residues. The germline gives CDR1 KGHSH, CDR2 LQKENI. The CDR3: CASSPDLAGNEQFF. Here the CDR3 DNA reads TGTGCCAGCTCACCAGATCTAGCGGGGAATGAGCAGTTCTTC.

The chain carries TRBV18 and TRBJ1-3; 7 bases map to TRBD1. This CDR3 has 17 amino acids. Trimming took 5 bases from V and 1 from J; bases not matched to a gene: 11. Germline CDR1 and CDR2: KGHSH and LQKENI. The CDR3 DNA reads TGTGCCAGCTCAGAAGGACAGGCCTTTATATCTGGAAACACCATATATTTT. Protein sequence: CASSEGQAFISGNTIYF.

V usage is TRBV5-1 and J usage is TRBJ1-5; D not resolved. CDR3 size: 16 residues. CDR1 is SGHRS, CDR2 YFSETQ, per germline. Trimming shortened V by 0 bases and J by 3 bases, and 13 bases separated the two germline ends. In DNA form, the CDR3 reads TGCGCCAGCAGCTTGGGAGTCGGAGGTAACAATCAGCCCCAGCATTTT. Protein: CASSLGVGGNNQPQHF.

The chain links TRBV12-3 or TRBV12-4 to TRBJ2-5; 7 bases are a match to TRBD1. CDR3 length equals 13 residues. The J segment lost 2 bases and the V segment lost 4 bases, leaving 1 base of the junction unmatched. CDR3 in amino acids: CASSWTGQETQYF. In DNA form, the CDR3 reads TGTGCCAGCAGTTGGACAGGTCAAGAGACCCAGTACTTC.

Turning to this clone: At the DNA level, this CDR3 is encoded by other sequences in the same sample as well. The chain joins TRBV3-1 (or the pseudogene TRBV3-2) to TRBJ2-2, with 9 positions matching TRBD2. This CDR3 region has 15 residues. The V gene's germline CDR1 is LGHDT and CDR2 YNNKEL (reference sequence). Trimming took 4 bases from V and 4 from J; bases not matched to a gene: 4. The CDR3 sequence is CASSLLAGSTGELFF. The CDR3 bases are TGTGCCAGCAGCCTTCTAGCGGGAAGCACCGGGGAGCTGTTTTTT.